This is a list of T cell receptor beta chains from one sample in a study of blood T cell repertoires in COVID-19. TCRdb's table, derived via immunoSEQ multiplex PCR, lists solely in-frame clones and lacks some. The table lists around 20,000 clones, more than 80% of them singletons. The sample was peripheral blood. These receptors all come from a human donor in a cohort sampled during active COVID-19. CDR3s include the opening cysteine and the closing phenylalanine or tryptophan. Fields, in order: D gene, V gene, J gene, clone size, CDR3 protein, CDR3 DNA. A D gene is named only where the DNA matches it firmly. Size is stated for part of the rows, as once, few or many counts, or as a class when the clone is expanded.

TRBD1	TRBV5-1	TRBJ2-1	.	CASSKTGASSDEQFF	TGCGCCAGCAGCAAAACAGGGGCGTCGTCCGATGAGCAGTTCTTC
.	TRBV6-5	TRBJ1-5	.	CASRTTGMANQPQHF	TGTGCCAGCAGAACAACAGGGATGGCCAATCAGCCCCAGCATTTT
.	TRBV3-1/TRBV3-2	TRBJ1-2	.	CAGSQSGANYGYTF	TGTGCCGGCAGCCAATCAGGGGCTAACTATGGCTACACCTTC
TRBD1	TRBV24-1	TRBJ1-5	.	CATSDLIFPGRGHIYSNQPQHF	TGTGCCACCAGTGATTTGATATTCCCGGGCAGGGGGCACATCTATAGCAATCAGCCCCAGCATTTT
.	TRBV12-3/TRBV12-4	TRBJ1-5	.	CASSPQGPQPQHF	TGTGCCAGCAGTCCTCAGGGTCCTCAGCCCCAGCATTTT
TRBD1	TRBV5-6	TRBJ1-4	few	CASSQGGGYRNEKLFF	TGTGCCAGCAGCCAGGGGGGCGGGTACCGTAATGAAAAACTGTTTTTT
TRBD1	TRBV9	TRBJ1-3	.	CASSADPTGVGNTIYF	TGTGCCAGCAGCGCAGACCCGACAGGGGTCGGAAACACCATATATTTT
.	TRBV4-3	TRBJ1-5	.	CASSQDFRPVGNQPQHF	TGCGCCAGCAGCCAAGATTTTCGTCCGGTCGGCAATCAGCCCCAGCATTTT
.	TRBV9	TRBJ2-3	.	CASSLNTGSDTQYF	TGTGCCAGCAGTCTCAATACAGGGTCAGATACGCAGTATTTT
TRBD1	TRBV5-4	TRBJ1-4	.	CASSFFETGSNEKLFF	TGTGCCAGCAGCTTCTTTGAGACAGGGTCTAATGAAAAACTGTTTTTT
TRBD2	TRBV19	TRBJ2-3	.	CASTPGGTSGGPSTDTQYF	TGTGCCAGTACCCCTGGCGGGACTAGCGGGGGCCCCAGCACAGATACGCAGTATTTT
TRBD2	TRBV18	TRBJ2-7	.	CASSGSGGYEQYF	TGTGCCAGCTCGGGTAGCGGGGGCTACGAGCAGTACTTC
.	TRBV11-3	TRBJ2-1	.	CASSPRLSSEQFF	TGTGCCAGCAGCCCAAGACTCTCCAGTGAGCAGTTCTTC
TRBD2	TRBV7-2	TRBJ2-3	.	CASSPGGTLGPVQYF	TGTGCCAGCAGCCCGGGAGGGACGCTGGGGCCGGTGCAGTATTTT
.	TRBV5-1	TRBJ2-3	.	CASSRGNPGPDTQYF	TGCGCCAGCAGCAGGGGAAACCCAGGGCCAGATACGCAGTATTTT
.	TRBV6-6	TRBJ2-1	.	CASSYSLGSREQFF	TGTGCCAGCAGTTATAGTCTAGGATCCCGTGAGCAGTTCTTC
.	TRBV12-2	TRBJ2-5	.	CASRLALGLAGGTSQETQYF	TGTGCAAGTCGCTTAGCGCTTGGACTAGCGGGGGGGACATCACAAGAGACCCAGTACTTC
TRBD2	TRBV12-3/TRBV12-4	TRBJ2-1	.	CASSTSGGDVQFF	TGTGCCAGCAGTACTAGCGGGGGGGATGTTCAGTTCTTC
.	TRBV18	TRBJ1-2	.	CASSPAPGGGNYGYTF	TGTGCCAGCTCACCCGCCCCGGGTGGGGGGAACTATGGCTACACCTTC
TRBD2	TRBV18	TRBJ2-3	.	CASSQLAGGPVAQYF	TGTGCCAGCTCCCAACTAGCGGGGGGGCCGGTTGCGCAGTATTTT
.	TRBV5-1	TRBJ1-1	.	CASTSELPWTEAFF	TGCGCCAGCACGAGTGAGCTACCATGGACTGAAGCTTTCTTT
.	TRBV11-2	TRBJ1-4	.	CASSPDGLRGKLFF	TGTGCCAGCAGCCCGGACGGTCTAAGGGGAAAACTGTTTTTT
.	TRBV19	TRBJ1-1	few	CASRLGGQRNTEAFF	TGTGCCAGTAGGCTTGGCGGGCAAAGGAACACTGAAGCTTTCTTT
TRBD1	TRBV7-2	TRBJ1-2	.	CASSPRGQGGGYTF	TGTGCCAGCAGCCCCCGGGGACAGGGTGGAGGCTACACCTTC
TRBD2	TRBV5-5	TRBJ2-4	once	CASSFQRGGLAHRNIQYF	TGTGCCAGCAGCTTTCAACGTGGGGGACTAGCACATCGAAACATTCAGTACTTC
TRBD2	TRBV18	TRBJ2-1	.	CASSPKTSQNEQFF	TGTGCCAGCTCACCAAAGACTAGCCAGAATGAGCAGTTCTTC
.	TRBV25-1	TRBJ2-5	.	CASRSGLQETQYF	TGTGCCAGCAGATCGGGACTCCAAGAGACCCAGTACTTC
.	TRBV6-5	TRBJ2-7	.	CASTKAGPYEQYF	TGTGCCAGCACCAAGGCAGGGCCCTACGAGCAGTACTTC
.	TRBV18	TRBJ1-4	.	CASSPPGGGAEEKLFF	TGTGCCAGCTCACCTCCGGGCGGGGGGGCTGAAGAAAAACTGTTTTTT
TRBD2	TRBV19	TRBJ2-7	.	CATRTSGTYEQYF	TGTGCCACCCGGACTAGCGGAACCTACGAGCAGTACTTC
.	TRBV12-3/TRBV12-4	TRBJ1-6	.	CASNRGREPLHF	TGTGCCAGCAACAGAGGCCGGGAACCCCTCCACTTT
.	TRBV11-3	TRBJ2-4	.	CASSLDGRARRAFQYF	TGTGCCAGCAGCTTAGATGGGCGGGCGAGAAGGGCATTTCAGTACTTC
.	TRBV11-2	TRBJ2-3	.	CASSLGLELTDTQYF	TGTGCCAGCAGCCTAGGACTCGAGCTCACAGATACGCAGTATTTT
.	TRBV7-8	TRBJ1-2	.	CASSLGAPGYGYTF	TGTGCCAGCAGCTTAGGGGCTCCAGGGTATGGCTACACCTTC
TRBD1	TRBV4-2	TRBJ1-6	.	CASSLEPGQGVWGNNSPLHF	TGTGCCAGCAGCCTAGAACCGGGACAGGGGGTTTGGGGGAATAATTCACCCCTCCACTTT
.	TRBV9	TRBJ2-5	.	CASSVATATGTQYF	TGTGCCAGCAGCGTAGCTACCGCTACAGGGACCCAGTACTTC
TRBD2	TRBV4-3	TRBJ2-1	once	CASSQAPASGGSEQFF	TGCGCCAGCAGCCAAGCTCCGGCTAGCGGGGGGAGTGAGCAGTTCTTC
.	TRBV27	TRBJ1-2	.	CASSLSGSYGYTF	TGTGCCAGCAGTTTATCTGGGAGTTATGGCTACACCTTC
.	TRBV2	TRBJ1-1	.	CASSDRGVVEAFF	TGTGCCAGCAGTGATCGGGGGGTGGTGGAAGCTTTCTTT
.	TRBV9	TRBJ2-1	.	CASSAGGRSYNEQFF	TGTGCCAGCAGCGCCGGGGGTAGGTCCTACAATGAGCAGTTCTTC
TRBD2	TRBV7-2	TRBJ2-1	.	CASSLRGAGAGDYNEQFF	TGTGCCAGCAGCTTAAGGGGGGCTGGAGCGGGGGACTACAATGAGCAGTTCTTC
TRBD1	TRBV15	TRBJ2-6	.	CATSHRTGLSSGANVLTF	TGTGCCACCAGCCACCGGACAGGGCTTAGCTCTGGGGCCAACGTCCTGACTTTC
TRBD1	TRBV4-3	TRBJ1-3	large	CASSQDRGQGEFGNTIYF	TGCGCCAGCAGCCAAGATAGGGGGCAGGGGGAGTTTGGAAACACCATATATTTT
TRBD2	TRBV6-2/TRBV6-3	TRBJ2-1	.	CASSSQLAGGNEQFF	TGTGCCAGCAGTTCTCAACTAGCGGGAGGGAATGAGCAGTTCTTC
TRBD1	TRBV18	TRBJ2-7	.	CASSAGTGGYKAYEQYF	TGTGCCAGCTCAGCCGGGACAGGGGGGTACAAGGCCTACGAGCAGTACTTC
TRBD1	TRBV5-1	TRBJ1-6	.	CASSLPGQGVSPLHF	TGCGCCAGCAGCTTGCCAGGACAGGGGGTTTCACCCCTCCACTTT
TRBD2	TRBV9	TRBJ2-1	.	CASSFIAGAYNEQFF	TGTGCCAGCAGCTTTATAGCGGGGGCCTACAATGAGCAGTTCTTC
TRBD2	TRBV6-2/TRBV6-3	TRBJ2-1	.	CASSLTAGYNEQFF	TGTGCCAGCAGCCTCACAGCGGGATACAATGAGCAGTTCTTC
.	TRBV7-9	TRBJ2-3	.	CASSTQRVVAQYF	TGTGCCAGCAGCACCCAGAGGGTAGTTGCGCAGTATTTT
TRBD1	TRBV5-6	TRBJ1-4	.	CASSFGQGENFEKLFF	TGTGCCAGCAGCTTCGGACAGGGGGAAAATTTCGAAAAACTGTTTTTT
.	TRBV3-1/TRBV3-2	TRBJ1-2	.	CASSPGGGYTF	TGTGCCAGCAGCCCTGGAGGAGGCTACACCTTC
TRBD2	TRBV6-2/TRBV6-3	TRBJ2-4	.	CASSYAASGAQIAKNIQYF	TGTGCCAGCAGTTACGCGGCTAGCGGGGCCCAGATAGCCAAAAACATTCAGTACTTC
.	TRBV7-9	TRBJ2-2	once	CASSLVGAFAGELFF	TGTGCCAGCAGCTTAGTGGGGGCGTTTGCCGGGGAGCTGTTTTTT
TRBD1	TRBV27	TRBJ2-2	once	CASSLRDRSTGELFF	TGTGCCAGCAGTCTCCGGGACAGGAGCACCGGGGAGCTGTTTTTT
TRBD1	TRBV7-2	TRBJ1-6	.	CASSLGTGGGSPLHF	TGTGCCAGCAGCTTAGGAACAGGGGGCGGTTCACCCCTCCACTTT
TRBD2	TRBV9	TRBJ2-3	once	CASSVGPSGGTDTQYF	TGTGCCAGCAGCGTAGGTCCTAGCGGGGGAACAGATACGCAGTATTTT